These 22 T cell receptor beta chains came from one sample sequenced in a study of blood T cells in healthy people across ages. The second PCR ran about 7 to 12 cycles with a sample-barcoded 5' primer and J-beta primers. MiXCR, applied by TCRdb to the 5' RACE reads, yields one record per CDR3 protein. Found here are around 990,000 distinct CDR3 sequences, approximately 38% of them singletons; the top ten hold 10% to 15%. The specimen sequenced was blood. The receptors were sampled from a man younger than 35 in good health.

V gene TRBV12-3 or TRBV12-4 combines with J gene TRBJ1-5, with 10 nucleotides matching TRBD1. V was pared by 5 bases and J by 6 bases, with 7 bases of the junction left unmatched. The CDR3 extends over 15 amino acids. The CDR3 protein is CASSLTGGAGQPQHF. The CDR3 bases are TGTGCCAGCAGTCTGACAGGGGGCGCGGGTCAGCCCCAGCATTTT.

The CDR3 DNA is TGTGCCAGCAGCTTATTTCAGGGACAGGGAGGTGGAACTGAAGCTTTCTTT. The encoded protein is CASSLFQGQGGGTEAFF. The V call is TRBV7-2, the J call TRBJ1-1; the match to TRBD1 covers 9 bases. The junction had 12 bases not matched to a gene; V was cut back by 2 bases and J by 5 bases. The CDR3 totals 17 residues. Germline V gene sequence: CDR1 SGHTA, CDR2 FQGNSA.

This clonotype was counted between two and nine times. The V gene is TRBV11-1, the J gene TRBJ2-3; the match to TRBD2 covers 8 bases. This CDR3 is 16 amino acids long. J gave up 1 base and V 4 bases, and 7 bases lay outside the gene matches. Germline CDR1 reads SGHAT; CDR2 reads FQDESV (reference sequence). The CDR3 coding sequence is TGTGCCAGCAGCTCGCACGCCGGGGGGGGCACAGATACGCAGTATTTT. It specifies CASSSHAGGGTDTQYF.

This chain connects TRBV27 to TRBJ1-5; 8 nucleotides align to TRBD1. V was clipped by 5 bases and J by 0 bases; unmatched bases: 9. CDR1 MNHEY and CDR2 SMNVEV come from the germline V gene (reference sequence). This CDR3 is 17 amino acids long. DNA of the CDR3: TGTGCCAGCAGTCCACGGGACAGGAACCGTAGCAATCAGCCCCAGCATTTT. It translates to CASSPRDRNRSNQPQHF.

This clonotype was seen more than once but under ten times. V is TRBV20-1 and J is TRBJ2-1, with TRBD2 matching 8 bases. V shed 0 bases, J shed 0 bases, and the junction held 7 bases outside the gene matches. Germline-derived CDR1 and CDR2 are DFQATT and SNEGSKA (reference sequence). The CDR3 loop spans 17 amino acids. The CDR3 here is CSARDYGTSVSYNEQFF. Written as DNA, the CDR3 is TGCAGTGCTAGAGATTACGGGACTAGTGTCTCCTACAATGAGCAGTTCTTC.

This clonotype was found many times. The gene calls are TRBV5-1 and TRBJ2-4, with D possibly matching TRBD1 (6 bases). CDR1 is SGHRS, CDR2 YFSETQ, per germline. Between the trimmed V and J ends, which lost 5 bases and 1 base, there was a span of 10 bases. There are 14 residues in the CDR3. CDR3 region: CASSRTAAKNIQYF. The CDR3 DNA reads as TGCGCCAGCAGTCGGACAGCGGCCAAAAACATTCAGTACTTC.

The chain links TRBV10-3 to TRBJ2-3; perhaps TRBD2 as D (6 bases). CDR1 ENHRY and CDR2 SYGVKD come from the germline V gene. With 4 bases removed from V and 0 bases from J, the gap between germline ends came to 14 bases. This CDR3 region has 16 residues. The CDR3 nucleotides read TGTGCCATCAGTGTATCTCCGGGACTCAGCACAGATACGCAGTATTTT. Protein product: CAISVSPGLSTDTQYF.

This CDR3 reads CASSNQGGGQQETQFF. The CDR3 nucleotides are TGTGCCAGCAGTAACCAGGGGGGAGGACAACAAGAGACCCAGTTCTTC. The chain recombines TRBV6-2 or TRBV6-3 with TRBJ2-5, with D perhaps TRBD1 (7 bases). Gene TRBJ2-1 matches the end of the DNA better, so the J call may be wrong. Germline lookup yields CDR1 MNHEY and CDR2 SVGEGT. CDR3 size: 16 residues.

The chain recombines TRBV7-3 with TRBJ2-1; D unclear. There are 13 residues in the CDR3. Germline CDR1 is SGHTA and CDR2 is FQGTGA. Between the trimmed V and J ends, which lost 5 bases and 7 bases, there was a span of 12 bases. The CDR3 protein is CASSLSQENEQFF. The CDR3 nucleotides are TGTGCCAGCAGCCTCAGCCAAGAGAATGAGCAGTTCTTC.

This clonotype has at least ten counts. The rearrangement uses TRBV20-1 and TRBJ1-2; D remains unclear. Germline-derived CDR1 and CDR2 are DFQATT and SNEGSKA (reference sequence). CDR3 length: 15 residues. Trimming removed 0 bases from V and 5 bases from J, with 16 bases in between. The CDR3 region has the DNA TGCAGTGCTAGAGATATAGTTGTCAGCTCGTATGGCTACACCTTC. Protein: CSARDIVVSSYGYTF.

The rearrangement joins TRBV20-1 to TRBJ2-1; TRBD1 aligns across 8 bases. V lost 5 bases and J lost 7; bases outside the gene matches: 10. CDR1 is DFQATT, CDR2 SNEGSKA, per germline (reference sequence). The CDR3 extends over 14 amino acids. CDR3 DNA: TGCAGTGCTCCCCACCGGGACAGGAGAAATGAGCAGTTCTTC. Translation: CSAPHRDRRNEQFF.

Here the CDR3 reads CASSQEEGQGGDTQYF. DNA of the CDR3: TGCGCCAGCAGCCAAGAAGAAGGACAGGGGGGAGATACGCAGTATTTT. V is TRBV4-1 and J is TRBJ2-3, with 10 bases aligning to TRBD1. V shed 0 bases, J shed 5 bases, and the junction held 5 bases outside the gene matches. Germline V gene sequence: CDR1 MGHRA, CDR2 YSYEKL. This CDR3 is built from 16 residues.

The V call is TRBV4-3, the J call TRBJ2-7; 9 bases are shared with TRBD2. The V gene end was trimmed by 0 bases and the J gene end by 2 bases; junction bases not matched to a gene: 2. The CDR3 is made up of 15 amino acids. Per the germline V gene, CDR1 is LGHNA and CDR2 is YSLEER. CDR3 nucleotide sequence: TGCGCCAGCAGCCAAGATAGCGGGAGCGCCTACGAGCAGTACTTC. Amino acids: CASSQDSGSAYEQYF.

The chain carries TRBV10-3 and TRBJ1-5; a possible D gene is TRBD1 (5 bases). Germline CDR1 and CDR2: ENHRY and SYGVKD. Trimming left V 2 bases short and J 3 bases short, with 11 bases between. The length of the CDR3 is 15 residues. This CDR3 reads CAISEGRDVNQPQHF. For the CDR3, the DNA is TGTGCCATCAGTGAGGGGCGGGACGTCAATCAGCCCCAGCATTTT.

The V and J genes are TRBV3-1 and TRBJ1-6; possibly TRBD1 for D (5 bases). V was shortened by 1 base and J by 8 bases, with 9 bases between the two germline ends. Germline lookup yields CDR1 LGHDT and CDR2 YNNKEL (reference sequence). This CDR3 comprises 14 residues. The CDR3 reads CASSQVMGDSPLHF. CDR3 bases: TGTGCCAGCAGCCAAGTTATGGGGGATTCACCCCTCCACTTT.

The chain is built from TRBV4-3 and TRBJ2-2; D not certain. CDR3 length equals 16 residues. Trimming shortened V by 1 base and J by 5 bases, and 14 bases separated the two germline ends. CDR1 is LGHNA, CDR2 YSLEER, per germline. CDR3 loop: CASSQVYWPETGELFF. For the CDR3, the DNA is TGCGCCAGCAGCCAAGTGTACTGGCCCGAGACCGGGGAGCTGTTTTTT.

The rearrangement uses TRBV28 and TRBJ1-1, with unresolved D. CDR3 length equals 15 residues. V gave up 3 bases and J gave up 1 base, with 12 bases separating them. Germline V gives CDR1 MDHEN, CDR2 SYDVKM. The chain's CDR3 is CASSFFGVSNTEAFF. CDR3 bases: TGTGCCAGCAGTTTCTTCGGGGTATCGAACACTGAAGCTTTCTTT.

Points on this clonotype: Given a much more abundant clone one base away, this may be a read error. V usage is TRBV20-1 and J usage is TRBJ2-1; TRBD1 agrees at 7 bases. From germline, CDR1 is DFQATT and CDR2 SNEGSKA (reference sequence). CDR3 size: 16 residues. The ends lost 0 bases at V and 13 bases at J; junction bases unmatched: 18. The CDR3 DNA follows: TGCAGTGCTAGAGATCGTCCAGGGGGTTTTTTTGAGACCCAGTTCTTC. It encodes CSARDRPGGFFETQFF.

With respect to this clonotype: The junction does not match germline at one end; this may be a read error. The chain recombines TRBV4-3 with TRBJ1-2; D remains ambiguous. CDR1 and CDR2 (germline): LGHNA, YSLEER. This CDR3 is built from 16 residues. For the CDR3, the DNA is TGCGCCAACAGCCAAGATCGAAGTGGATTGGACTATGGCTACACCTTC. Its protein product is CANSQDRSGLDYGYTF.

The V gene is TRBV5-1, the J gene TRBJ2-3, with D perhaps TRBD1 or TRBD2 (6 bases each). Germline V gene sequence: CDR1 SGHRS, CDR2 YFSETQ. V shed 0 bases and J shed 5 bases, with 10 bases lying between them. The CDR3 has 14 amino acids. The CDR3 sequence is CASSLAEGGDTQYF. In DNA, the CDR3 is TGCGCCAGCAGCTTGGCGGAGGGGGGAGATACGCAGTATTTT.

This clonotype has more than one count but fewer than ten. The chain links TRBV7-3 to TRBJ2-7; TRBD2 agrees at 8 bases. The CDR3 has 15 amino acids. V shed 1 base and J 3 bases; nucleotides not matched to a gene: 5. Germline values: CDR1 SGHTA, CDR2 FQGTGA. DNA for the CDR3: TGTGCCAGCAGCTTAAGTACGGGGGGGGACTACGAGCAGTACTTC. It yields the protein CASSLSTGGDYEQYF.

This chain links TRBV29-1 with TRBJ2-3; D is possibly TRBD1 (6 bases). The CDR3 is made up of 13 amino acids. Germline V CDR1 and CDR2: SQVTM, ANQGSEA. V was shortened by 3 bases and J by 7 bases, with 14 bases between the two germline ends. The CDR3 loop is CSVDVGRGNTQYF. The CDR3 region has the DNA TGCAGCGTTGACGTAGGCAGGGGAAATACGCAGTATTTT.